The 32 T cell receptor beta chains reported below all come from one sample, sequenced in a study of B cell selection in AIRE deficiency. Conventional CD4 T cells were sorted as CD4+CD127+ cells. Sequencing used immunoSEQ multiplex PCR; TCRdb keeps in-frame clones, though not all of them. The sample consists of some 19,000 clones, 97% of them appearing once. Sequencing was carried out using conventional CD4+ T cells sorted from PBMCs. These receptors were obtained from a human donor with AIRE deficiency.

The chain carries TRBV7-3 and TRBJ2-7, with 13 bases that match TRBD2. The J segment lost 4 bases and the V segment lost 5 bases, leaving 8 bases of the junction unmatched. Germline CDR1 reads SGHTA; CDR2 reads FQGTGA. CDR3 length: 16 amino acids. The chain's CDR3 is CASSPGTSGMSYEQYF. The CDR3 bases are TGTGCCAGCAGCCCAGGGACTAGCGGGATGTCTTACGAGCAGTACTTC.

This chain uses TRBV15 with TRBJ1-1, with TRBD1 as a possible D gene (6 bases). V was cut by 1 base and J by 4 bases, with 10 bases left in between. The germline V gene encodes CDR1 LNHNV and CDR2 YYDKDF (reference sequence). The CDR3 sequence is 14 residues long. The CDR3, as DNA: TGTGCCACCAGCAGAGTGAGCAGGGGCACTGAAGCTTTCTTT. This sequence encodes CATSRVSRGTEAFF.

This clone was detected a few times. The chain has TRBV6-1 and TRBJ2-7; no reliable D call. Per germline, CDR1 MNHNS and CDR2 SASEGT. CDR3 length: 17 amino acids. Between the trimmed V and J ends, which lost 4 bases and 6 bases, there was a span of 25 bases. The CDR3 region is CASSAGVFGDRSLEQYF. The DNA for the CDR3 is TGTGCCAGCAGTGCTGGGGTCTTCGGCGACCGGAGCCTCGAGCAGTACTTC.

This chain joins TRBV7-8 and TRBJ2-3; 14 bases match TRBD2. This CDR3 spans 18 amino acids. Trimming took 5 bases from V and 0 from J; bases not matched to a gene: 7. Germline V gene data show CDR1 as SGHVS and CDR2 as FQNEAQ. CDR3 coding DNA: TGTGCCAGCAGCCCGTTAGGGACTAGCGGGAGTAGCACAGATACGCAGTATTTT. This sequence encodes CASSPLGTSGSSTDTQYF.

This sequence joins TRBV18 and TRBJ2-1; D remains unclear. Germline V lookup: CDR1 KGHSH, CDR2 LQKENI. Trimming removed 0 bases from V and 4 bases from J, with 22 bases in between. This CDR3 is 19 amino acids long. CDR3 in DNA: TGTGCCAGCTCACCACCAGGTCAGTCTGGCGTTTTAGGGTACAATGAGCAGTTCTTC. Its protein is CASSPPGQSGVLGYNEQFF.

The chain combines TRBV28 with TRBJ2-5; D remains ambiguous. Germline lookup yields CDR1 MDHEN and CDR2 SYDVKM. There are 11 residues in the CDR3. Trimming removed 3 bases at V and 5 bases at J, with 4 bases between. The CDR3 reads CASSFVETQYF. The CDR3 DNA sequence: TGTGCCAGCAGTTTCGTGGAGACCCAGTACTTC.

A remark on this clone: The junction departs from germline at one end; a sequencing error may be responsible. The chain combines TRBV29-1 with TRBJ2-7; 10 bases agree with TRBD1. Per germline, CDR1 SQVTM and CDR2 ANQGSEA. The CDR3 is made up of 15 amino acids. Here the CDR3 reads CSVASGQGPGISQHF. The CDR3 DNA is TGCAGCGTTGCATCGGGACAGGGGCCGGGGATATCACAGCACTTC.

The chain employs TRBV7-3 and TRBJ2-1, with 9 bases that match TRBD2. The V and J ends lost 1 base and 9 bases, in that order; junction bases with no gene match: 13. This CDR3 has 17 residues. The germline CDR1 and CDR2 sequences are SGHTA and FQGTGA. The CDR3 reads CASSLNPTSGRVLEQFF. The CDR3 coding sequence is TGTGCCAGCAGCTTAAACCCCACTAGCGGGCGGGTACTTGAGCAGTTCTTC.

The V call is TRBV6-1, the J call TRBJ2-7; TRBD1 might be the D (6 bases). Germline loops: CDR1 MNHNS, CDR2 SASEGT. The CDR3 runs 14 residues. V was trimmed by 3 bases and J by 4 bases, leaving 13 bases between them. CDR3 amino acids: CASSEGARVYEQYF. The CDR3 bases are TGTGCCAGCAGTGAGGGGGCGCGGGTTTACGAGCAGTACTTC.

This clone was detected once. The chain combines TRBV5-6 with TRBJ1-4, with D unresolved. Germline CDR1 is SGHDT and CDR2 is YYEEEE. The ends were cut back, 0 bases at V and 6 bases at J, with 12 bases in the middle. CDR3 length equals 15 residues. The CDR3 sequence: CASSLGGQDDEKLFF. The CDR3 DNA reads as TGTGCCAGCAGCTTGGGTGGGCAGGATGATGAAAAACTGTTTTTT.

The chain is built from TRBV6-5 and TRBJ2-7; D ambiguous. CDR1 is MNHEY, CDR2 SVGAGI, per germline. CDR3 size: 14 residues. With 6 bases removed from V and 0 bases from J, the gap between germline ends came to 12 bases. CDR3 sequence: CASSRDRYSYEQYF. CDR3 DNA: TGTGCCAGCAGCCGCGACCGTTACTCCTACGAGCAGTACTTC.

CDR3 bases: TGCGCCAGCAGCTTGACAGGGGGCGAGACCCAGTACTTC. Translated, it gives CASSLTGGETQYF. This chain uses TRBV5-1 with TRBJ2-5, with 9 bases lining up with TRBD1. This CDR3 contains 13 residues. V lost 1 base, J lost 5 bases, and 0 bases stayed unmatched. Germline-derived CDR1 and CDR2 are SGHRS and YFSETQ.

This CDR3 reads CASSQSGPGRCSQETQYF. As DNA, the CDR3 is TGCGCCAGCAGTCAATCGGGTCCCGGGAGGTGCAGCCAAGAGACCCAGTACTTC. J is TRBJ2-5 and V is TRBV23-1, with 7 bases identical to TRBD2. TRBV23-1 carries the ORF label, with uncertain function. With V trimmed by 0 bases and J by 1 base, 11 bases remained unmatched. The CDR3 contains 18 residues.

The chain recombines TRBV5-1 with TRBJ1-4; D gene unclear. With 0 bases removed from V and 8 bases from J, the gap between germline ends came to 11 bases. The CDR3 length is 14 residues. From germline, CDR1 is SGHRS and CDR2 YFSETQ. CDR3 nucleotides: TGCGCCAGCAGCTTGGACACTAGGGCGGAAAAACTGTTTTTT. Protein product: CASSLDTRAEKLFF.

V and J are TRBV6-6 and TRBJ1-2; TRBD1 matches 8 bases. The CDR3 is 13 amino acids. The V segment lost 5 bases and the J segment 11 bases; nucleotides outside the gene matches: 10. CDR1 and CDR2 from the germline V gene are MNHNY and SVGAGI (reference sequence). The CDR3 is CASSTRTGIGYTF. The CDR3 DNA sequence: TGTGCCAGCAGTACAAGGACAGGGATTGGGTACACCTTC.

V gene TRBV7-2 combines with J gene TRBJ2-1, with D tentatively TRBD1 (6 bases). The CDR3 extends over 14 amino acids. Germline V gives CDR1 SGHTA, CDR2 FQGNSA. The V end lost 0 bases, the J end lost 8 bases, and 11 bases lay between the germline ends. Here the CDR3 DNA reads TGTGCCAGCAGCTTAGCGGCCAGGGGCCATGAGCAGTTCTTC. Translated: CASSLAARGHEQFF.

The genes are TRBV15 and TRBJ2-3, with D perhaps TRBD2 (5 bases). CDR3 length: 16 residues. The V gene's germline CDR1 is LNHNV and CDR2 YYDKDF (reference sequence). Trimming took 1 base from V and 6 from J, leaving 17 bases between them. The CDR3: CATSRVRRSGGDTQYF. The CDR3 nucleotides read TGTGCCACCAGCAGAGTAAGGAGGTCCGGCGGGGATACGCAGTATTTT. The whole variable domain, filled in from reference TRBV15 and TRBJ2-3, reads DAMVIQNPRYQVTQFGKPVTLSCSQTLNHNVMYWYQQKSSQAPKLLFHYYDKDFNNEADTPDNFQSRRPNTSFCFLDIRSPGLGDTAMYLCATSRVRRSGGDTQYFGPGTRLTVL.

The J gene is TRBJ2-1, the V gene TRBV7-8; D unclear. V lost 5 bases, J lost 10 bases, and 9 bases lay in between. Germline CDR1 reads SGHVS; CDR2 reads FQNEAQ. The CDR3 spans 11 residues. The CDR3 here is CASSPLGEQFF. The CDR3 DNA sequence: TGTGCCAGCAGCCCACTGGGCGAGCAGTTCTTC.

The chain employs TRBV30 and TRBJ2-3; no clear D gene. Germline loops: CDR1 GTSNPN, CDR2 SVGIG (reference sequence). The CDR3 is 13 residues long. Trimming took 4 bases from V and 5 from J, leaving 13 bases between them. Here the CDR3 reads CAWTRVRRDTQYF. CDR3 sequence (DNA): TGTGCCTGGACCCGGGTTAGAAGAGATACGCAGTATTTT. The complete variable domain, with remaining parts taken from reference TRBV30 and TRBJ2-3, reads SQTIHQWPATLVQPVGSPLSLECTVEGTSNPNLYWYRQAAGRGLQLLFYSVGIGQISSEVPQNLSASRPQDRQFILSSKKLLLSDSGFYLCAWTRVRRDTQYFGPGTRLTVL.

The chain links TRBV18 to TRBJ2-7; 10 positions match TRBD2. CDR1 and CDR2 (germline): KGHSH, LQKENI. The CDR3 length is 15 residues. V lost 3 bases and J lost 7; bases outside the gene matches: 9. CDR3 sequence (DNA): TGTGCCAGCTCACCGGCTAGCGGGAGTAAGAGTGAGCAGTACTTC. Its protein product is CASSPASGSKSEQYF.

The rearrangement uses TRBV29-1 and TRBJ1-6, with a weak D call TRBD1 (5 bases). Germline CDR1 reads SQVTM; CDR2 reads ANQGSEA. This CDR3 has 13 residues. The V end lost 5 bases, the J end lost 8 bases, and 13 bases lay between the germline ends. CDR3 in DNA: TGCAGCGTTCGAACCGACAGCTATTCACCCCTCCACTTT. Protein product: CSVRTDSYSPLHF.

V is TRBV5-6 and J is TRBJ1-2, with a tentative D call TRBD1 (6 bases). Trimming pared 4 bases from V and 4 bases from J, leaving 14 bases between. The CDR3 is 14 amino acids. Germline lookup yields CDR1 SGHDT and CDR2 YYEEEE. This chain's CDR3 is CASSIQGPAYGYTF. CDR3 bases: TGTGCCAGCAGCATACAGGGTCCCGCCTATGGCTACACCTTC. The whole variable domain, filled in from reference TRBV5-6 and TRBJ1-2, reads DAGVTQSPTHLIKTRGQQVTLRCSPKSGHDTVSWYQQALGQGPQFIFQYYEEEERQRGNFPDRFSGHQFPNYSSELNVNALLLGDSALYLCASSIQGPAYGYTFGSGTRLTVV.

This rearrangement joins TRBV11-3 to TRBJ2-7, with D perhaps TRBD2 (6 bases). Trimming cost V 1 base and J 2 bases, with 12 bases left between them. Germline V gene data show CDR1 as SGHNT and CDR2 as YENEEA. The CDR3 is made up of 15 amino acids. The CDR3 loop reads CASSLGGEGTYEQYF. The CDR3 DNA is TGTGCCAGCAGCTTAGGGGGGGAAGGGACCTACGAGCAGTACTTC.

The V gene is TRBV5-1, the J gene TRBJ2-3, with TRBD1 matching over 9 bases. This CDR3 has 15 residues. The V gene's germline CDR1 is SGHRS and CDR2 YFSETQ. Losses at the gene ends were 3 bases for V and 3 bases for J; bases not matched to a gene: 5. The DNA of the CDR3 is TGCGCCAGCAGCTCGGGACAGGGAGGTACAGATACGCAGTATTTT. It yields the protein CASSSGQGGTDTQYF.

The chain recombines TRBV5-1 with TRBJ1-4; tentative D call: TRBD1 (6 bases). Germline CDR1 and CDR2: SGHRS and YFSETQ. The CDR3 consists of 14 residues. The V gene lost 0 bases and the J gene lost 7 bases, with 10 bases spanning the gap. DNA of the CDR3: TGCGCCAGCAGCTTGGGTCAGGGGATTGAAAAACTGTTTTTT. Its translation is CASSLGQGIEKLFF.

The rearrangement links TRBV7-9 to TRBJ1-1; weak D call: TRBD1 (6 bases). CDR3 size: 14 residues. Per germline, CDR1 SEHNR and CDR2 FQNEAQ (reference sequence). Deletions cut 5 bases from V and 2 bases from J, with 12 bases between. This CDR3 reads CASSLTGLNTEAFF. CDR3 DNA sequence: TGTGCCAGCAGCCTGACAGGACTTAACACTGAAGCTTTCTTT.

The CDR3 spells CASSNAGANVLTF. CDR3 nucleotide sequence: TGTGCCAGCAGCAACGCTGGGGCCAACGTCCTGACTTTC. The chain is built from TRBV9 and TRBJ2-6; D gene ambiguous. The germline gives CDR1 SGDLS, CDR2 YYNGEE. CDR3 size: 13 residues. V lost 4 bases, J lost 2 bases, and 4 bases lay in between.

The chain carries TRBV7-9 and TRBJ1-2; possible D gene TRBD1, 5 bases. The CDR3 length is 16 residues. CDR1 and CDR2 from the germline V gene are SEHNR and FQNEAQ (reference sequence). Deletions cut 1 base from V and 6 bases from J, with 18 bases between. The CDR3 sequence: CASSLVQGTGRDGYTF. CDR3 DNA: TGTGCCAGCAGCTTAGTCCAGGGCACAGGCCGAGATGGCTACACCTTC.

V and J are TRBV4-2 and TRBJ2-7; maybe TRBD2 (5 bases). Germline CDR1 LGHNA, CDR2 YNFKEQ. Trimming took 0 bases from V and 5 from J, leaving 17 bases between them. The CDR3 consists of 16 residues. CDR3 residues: CASSQEGRPGVDEQYF. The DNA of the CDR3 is TGTGCCAGCAGCCAAGAAGGTAGGCCCGGGGTGGACGAGCAGTACTTC.

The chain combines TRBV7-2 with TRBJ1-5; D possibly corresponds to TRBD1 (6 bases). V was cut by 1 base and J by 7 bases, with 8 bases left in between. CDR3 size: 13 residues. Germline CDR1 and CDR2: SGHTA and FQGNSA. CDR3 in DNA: TGTGCCAGCAGCTTAGACAGGGACCAGCCCCAGCATTTT. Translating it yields CASSLDRDQPQHF. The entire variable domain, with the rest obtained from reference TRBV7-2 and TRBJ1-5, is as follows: GAGVSQSPSNKVTEKGKDVELRCDPISGHTALYWYRQSLGQGLEFLIYFQGNSAPDKSGLPSDRFSAERTGGSVSTLTIQRTQQEDSAVYLCASSLDRDQPQHFGDGTRLSIL.

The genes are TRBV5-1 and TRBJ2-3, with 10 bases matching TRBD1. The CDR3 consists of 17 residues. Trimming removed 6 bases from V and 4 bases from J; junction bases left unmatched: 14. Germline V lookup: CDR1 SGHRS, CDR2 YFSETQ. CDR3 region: CASTPMDRGIQADTQYF. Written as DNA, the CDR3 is TGCGCCAGCACGCCAATGGACAGGGGGATCCAGGCAGATACGCAGTATTTT.

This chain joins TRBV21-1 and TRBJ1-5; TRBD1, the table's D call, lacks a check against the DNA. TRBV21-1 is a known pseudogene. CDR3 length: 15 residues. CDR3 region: CASSVSGTGNQPQHF. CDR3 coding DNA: TGTGCCAGCAGCGTTTCCGGGACAGGGAATCAGCCCCAGCATTTT.